The subject of this entry is one T cell receptor beta chain. Its antigen remains unknown. The data originate from a study of T cell repertoires in cytomegalovirus infection. The overall study: HLA-B-restricted CMV epitopes that are well studied, plus recently identified HLA-C-restricted ones, were used by the study. Public TCR beta signatures marked donors with CMV infection and the matching HLA.

The V gene's germline CDR1 is DFQATT and CDR2 SNEGSKA (reference sequence). Deletions cut 5 bases from V and 5 bases from J, with 9 bases between. This CDR3 is built from 11 residues. TCRdb reprocessed the reads via MiXCR and lists one record per CDR3 protein. This table has about 890,000 distinct CDR3 sequences, about a third appearing once. Broader study findings: Carriers of CMV and the relevant HLA type were discriminated by public TCR beta frequency. CMV-specific TCR beta clonotypes restricted by HLA-C dominated the ex vivo response.

The input for sequencing was cultured CD8+ T cells from PBMCs, taken from culture after CMV antigen stimulation. The receptor comes from a human donor in good health (CMV status not recorded). Some clones in this sample may be carry-over from other donors' samples. The chain recombines TRBV20-1 with TRBJ1-1; maybe TRBD1 (5 bases). The CDR3 sequence is CSAGGGTEAFF. Written as DNA, the CDR3 is TGCAGTGCTGGGGGGGGAACTGAAGCTTTCTTT.